The sequence of this T cell receptor (beta chain) was determined in a study of radiotherapy plus CTLA-4 blockade in lung cancer. CDR1 is MNHEY and CDR2 is SVGAGI in the germline V gene. The CDR3 loop spans 14 amino acids. V dropped 0 bases and J dropped 1 base, with 6 bases sitting between them. Data came from immunoSEQ multiplex PCR; TCRdb stores just in-frame clones and leaves some out. The repertoire consists of tens of thousands of clones, with roughly 70% occurring once and the leading ten covering roughly 4.3%. The TCR comes from a human donor with non-small cell lung cancer whose response to radiotherapy plus ipilimumab could not be evaluated. J is TRBJ2-5 and V is TRBV6-5; perhaps TRBD1 as D (6 bases). This specimen was peripheral blood, taken from a patient treated with radiotherapy plus ipilimumab. For the CDR3, the DNA is TGTGCCAGCAGTTACTCGGACAGCCAAGAGACCCAGTACTTC. Translation: CASSYSDSQETQYF.